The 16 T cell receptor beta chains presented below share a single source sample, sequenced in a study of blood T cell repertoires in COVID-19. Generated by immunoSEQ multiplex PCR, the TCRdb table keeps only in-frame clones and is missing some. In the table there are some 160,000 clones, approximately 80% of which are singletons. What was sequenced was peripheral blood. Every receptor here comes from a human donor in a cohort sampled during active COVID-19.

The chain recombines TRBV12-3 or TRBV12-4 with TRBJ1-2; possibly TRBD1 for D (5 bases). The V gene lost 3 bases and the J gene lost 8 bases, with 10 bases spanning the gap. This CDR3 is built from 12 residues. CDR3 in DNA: TGTGCCAGCAGTTTCGTCAGGGTCGGCTACACCTTC. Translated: CASSFVRVGYTF.

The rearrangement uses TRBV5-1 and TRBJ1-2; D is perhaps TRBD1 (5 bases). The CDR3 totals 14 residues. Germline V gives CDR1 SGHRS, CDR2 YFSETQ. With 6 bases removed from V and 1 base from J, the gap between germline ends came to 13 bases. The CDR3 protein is CASNPRGDNYGYTF. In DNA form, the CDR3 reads TGCGCCAGCAACCCGCGGGGGGATAACTATGGCTACACCTTC.

CDR3 nucleotides: TGTGCCAGCAGCTGGACAGCCTCTGGAAACACCATATATTTT. Amino acid sequence: CASSWTASGNTIYF. The chain carries TRBV3-1 (or the pseudogene TRBV3-2) and TRBJ1-3; D possibly corresponds to TRBD1 (6 bases). The germline gives CDR1 LGHDT, CDR2 YNNKEL (reference sequence). Deletions cut 5 bases from V and 0 bases from J, with 8 bases between. CDR3 size: 14 residues.

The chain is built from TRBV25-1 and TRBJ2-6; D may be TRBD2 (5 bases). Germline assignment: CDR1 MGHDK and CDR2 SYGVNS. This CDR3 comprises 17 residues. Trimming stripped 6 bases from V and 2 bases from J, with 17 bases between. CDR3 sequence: CASREGTQPAGANVLTF. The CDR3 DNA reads TGTGCCAGCAGAGAGGGTACCCAGCCGGCTGGGGCCAACGTCCTGACTTTC. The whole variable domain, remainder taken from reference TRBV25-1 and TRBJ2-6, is EADIYQTPRYLVIGTGKKITLECSQTMGHDKMYWYQQDPGMELHLIHYSYGVNSTEKGDLSSESTVSRIRTEHFPLTLESARPSHTSQYLCASREGTQPAGANVLTFGAGSRLTVL.

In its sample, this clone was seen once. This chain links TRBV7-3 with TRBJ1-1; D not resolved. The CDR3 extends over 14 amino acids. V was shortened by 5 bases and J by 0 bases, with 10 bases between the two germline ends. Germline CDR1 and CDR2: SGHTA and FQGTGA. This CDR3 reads CASSVDGMNTEAFF. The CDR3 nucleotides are TGTGCCAGCAGCGTCGACGGGATGAACACTGAAGCTTTCTTT.

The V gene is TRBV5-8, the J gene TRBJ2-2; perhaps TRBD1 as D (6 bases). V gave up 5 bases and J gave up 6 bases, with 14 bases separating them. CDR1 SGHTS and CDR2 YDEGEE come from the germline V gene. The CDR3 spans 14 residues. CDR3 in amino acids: CASRRTVGAGELFF. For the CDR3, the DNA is TGTGCCAGCAGAAGGACAGTCGGGGCCGGGGAGCTGTTTTTT. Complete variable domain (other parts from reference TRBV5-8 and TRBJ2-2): EAGVTQSPTHLIKTRGQQATLRCSPISGHTSVYWYQQALGLGLQFLLWYDEGEERNRGNFPPRFSGRQFPNYSSELNVNALELEDSALYLCASRRTVGAGELFFGEGSRLTVL.

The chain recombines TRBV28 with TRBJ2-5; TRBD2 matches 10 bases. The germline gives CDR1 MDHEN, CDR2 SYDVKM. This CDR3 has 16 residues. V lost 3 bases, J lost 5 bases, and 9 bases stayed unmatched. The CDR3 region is CASSFLSSGRLETQYF. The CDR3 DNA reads TGTGCCAGCAGTTTTCTGTCTAGCGGGAGATTGGAGACCCAGTACTTC.

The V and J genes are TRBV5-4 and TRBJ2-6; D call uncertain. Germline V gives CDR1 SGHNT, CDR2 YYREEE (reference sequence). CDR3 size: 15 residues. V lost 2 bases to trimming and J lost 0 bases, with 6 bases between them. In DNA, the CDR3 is TGTGCCAGCAGCTTAGACATCTCTGGGGCCAACGTCCTGACTTTC. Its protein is CASSLDISGANVLTF.

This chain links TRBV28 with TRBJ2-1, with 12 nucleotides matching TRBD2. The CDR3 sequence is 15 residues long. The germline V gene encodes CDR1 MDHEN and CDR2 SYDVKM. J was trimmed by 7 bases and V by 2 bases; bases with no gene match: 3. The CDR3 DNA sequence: TGTGCCAGCAGTTTAAGACTAGCGGGAGCTAATGAGCAGTTCTTC. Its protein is CASSLRLAGANEQFF.

The CDR3 region is CAISESGQGRYGYTF. For the CDR3, the DNA is TGTGCCATCAGTGAGTCGGGACAGGGGAGGTACGGCTACACCTTC. The rearrangement uses TRBV10-3 and TRBJ1-2; TRBD1 aligns across 10 bases. Unmatched junction bases numbered 6, after V lost 0 bases and J lost 8 bases. Germline values: CDR1 ENHRY, CDR2 SYGVKD. This CDR3 spans 15 amino acids.

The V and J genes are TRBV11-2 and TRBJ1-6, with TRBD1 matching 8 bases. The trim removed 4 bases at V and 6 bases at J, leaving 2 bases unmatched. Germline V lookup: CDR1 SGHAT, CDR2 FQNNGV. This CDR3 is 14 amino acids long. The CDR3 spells CASSSDRVNSPLHF. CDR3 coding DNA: TGTGCCAGCAGCTCGGACAGGGTTAATTCACCCCTCCACTTT. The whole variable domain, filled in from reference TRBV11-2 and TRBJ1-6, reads EAGVAQSPRYKIIEKRQSVAFWCNPISGHATLYWYQQILGQGPKLLIQFQNNGVVDDSQLPKDRFSAERLKGVDSTLKIQPAKLEDSAVYLCASSSDRVNSPLHFGNGTRLTVT.

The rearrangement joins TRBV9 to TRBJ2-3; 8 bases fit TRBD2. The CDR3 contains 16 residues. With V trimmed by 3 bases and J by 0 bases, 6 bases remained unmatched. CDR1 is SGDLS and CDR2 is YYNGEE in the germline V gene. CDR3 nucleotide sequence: TGTGCCAGCAGCGCTAGGGCTAGCGGGAGCACAGATACGCAGTATTTT. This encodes CASSARASGSTDTQYF.

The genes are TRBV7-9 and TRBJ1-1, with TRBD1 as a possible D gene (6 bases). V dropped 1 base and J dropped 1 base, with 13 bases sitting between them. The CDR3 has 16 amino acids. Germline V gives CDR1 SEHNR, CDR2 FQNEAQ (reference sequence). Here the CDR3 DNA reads TGTGCCAGCAGCTTAGGGCGCGGACAGCAGAACACTGAAGCTTTCTTT. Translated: CASSLGRGQQNTEAFF.

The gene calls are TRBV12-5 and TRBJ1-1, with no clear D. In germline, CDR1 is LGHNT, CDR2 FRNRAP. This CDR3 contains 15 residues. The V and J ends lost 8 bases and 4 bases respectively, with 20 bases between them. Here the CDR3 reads CASSLEAALGTEAFF. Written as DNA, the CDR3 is TGTGCTAGTTCCCTTGAGGCGGCCTTGGGCACTGAAGCTTTCTTT.

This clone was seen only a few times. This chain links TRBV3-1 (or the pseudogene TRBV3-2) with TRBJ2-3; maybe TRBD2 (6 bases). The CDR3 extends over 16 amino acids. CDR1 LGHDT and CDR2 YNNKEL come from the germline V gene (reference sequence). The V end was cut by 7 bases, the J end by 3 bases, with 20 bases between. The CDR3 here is CASTYRDSGLTDTQYF. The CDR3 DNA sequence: TGTGCCAGCACCTACCGGGACTCCGGCCTTACAGATACGCAGTATTTT.

CDR3 residues: CASSPTSSEQFF. The CDR3, as DNA: TGTGCCAGCAGCCCAACTAGCTCTGAGCAGTTCTTC. This chain uses TRBV7-2 with TRBJ2-1; a weak D match, TRBD2 (6 bases). Germline assignment: CDR1 SGHTA and CDR2 FQGNSA. Deletions cut 5 bases from V and 9 bases from J, with 11 bases between. This CDR3 has 12 amino acids.